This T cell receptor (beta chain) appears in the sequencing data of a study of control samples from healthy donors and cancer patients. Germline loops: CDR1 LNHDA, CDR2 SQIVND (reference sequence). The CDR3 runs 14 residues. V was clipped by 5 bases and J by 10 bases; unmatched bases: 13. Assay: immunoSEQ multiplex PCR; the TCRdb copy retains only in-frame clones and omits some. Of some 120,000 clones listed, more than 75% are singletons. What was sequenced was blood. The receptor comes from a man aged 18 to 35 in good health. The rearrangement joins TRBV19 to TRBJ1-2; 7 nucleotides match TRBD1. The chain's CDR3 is CASSPVSTGIDYTF. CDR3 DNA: TGTGCCAGTAGTCCGGTTTCGACAGGGATCGACTACACCTTC.